A selection of T cell receptor beta chains follows, all from one sample in a study of blood T cell repertoires in COVID-19. Assay: immunoSEQ multiplex PCR; the TCRdb copy retains only in-frame clones and omits some. The profile covers approximately 180,000 clones, with 80% to 90% appearing a single time and under 2.5% taken by the ten largest. Sequenced input: PBMCs or T cells enriched from blood (not recorded which). These receptors originate from a woman aged 40 to 50 with acute COVID-19. Both conserved end residues are part of each CDR3. D genes are given only for firm matches. Expanded clones get a size class; other rows say once, few or many, or leave the size out.

clone_size	d_call	v_call	cdr3_length	j_call	cdr3_aa	cdr3_nt
few	TRBD1	TRBV7-9	16	TRBJ1-6	CASSNGQGFYNSPLHF	TGTGCCAGCAGCAACGGACAGGGGTTCTATAATTCACCCCTCCACTTT
many	TRBD1	TRBV7-2	15	TRBJ2-7	CASSKRTGSPNEQYF	TGTGCCAGCAGCAAGAGGACAGGGAGTCCTAACGAGCAGTACTTC
NA	NA	TRBV10-3	14	TRBJ2-3	CAISEETSTDTQYF	TGTGCCATCAGTGAGGAGACTAGCACAGATACGCAGTATTTT
NA	NA	TRBV5-5	16	TRBJ2-2	CASSLGPPRGTGELFF	TGTGCCAGCAGCTTGGGGCCGCCCCGAGGGACCGGGGAGCTGTTTTTT
once	NA	TRBV6-4	14	TRBJ1-1	CASRGSQGDTEAFF	TGTGCCAGCAGGGGGTCACAAGGGGACACTGAAGCTTTCTTT
NA	NA	TRBV6-1	18	TRBJ1-6	CASSGSVLKSSYNSPLHF	TGTGCCAGCAGTGGGAGTGTCCTTAAGAGCTCCTATAATTCACCCCTCCACTTT
NA	NA	TRBV7-9	14	TRBJ1-4	CASSLLTENEKLFF	TGTGCCAGCAGCTTGCTGACAGAGAATGAAAAACTGTTTTTT
NA	TRBD1	TRBV24-1	16	TRBJ2-5	CATSEGGQGRQETQYF	TGTGCCACCAGTGAGGGGGGACAGGGTCGGCAAGAGACCCAGTACTTC
NA	NA	TRBV6-4	17	TRBJ1-2	CASSDYPGSGVNYGYTF	TGTGCCAGCAGTGACTACCCGGGCTCGGGGGTGAACTATGGCTACACCTTC
NA	NA	TRBV5-4	16	TRBJ2-1	CASSPRGRSSYNEQFF	TGTGCCAGCAGCCCGAGAGGCCGCAGCTCCTACAATGAGCAGTTCTTC
NA	NA	TRBV7-2	15	TRBJ2-1	CASSPGGGMSNEQFF	TGTGCCAGCAGCCCTGGTGGAGGGATGAGCAATGAGCAGTTCTTC
NA	NA	TRBV30	14	TRBJ2-1	CAWREGTQFDEQFF	TGTGCCTGGAGGGAGGGGACCCAATTTGATGAGCAGTTCTTC
NA	TRBD1	TRBV30	15	TRBJ1-4	CAWSEGTATNEKLFF	TGTGCCTGGAGTGAGGGGACAGCAACTAATGAAAAACTGTTTTTT
once	TRBD1	TRBV6-5	14	TRBJ1-5	CASHLDRAGQPQHF	TGTGCCTCCCACCTCGACAGGGCAGGTCAGCCCCAGCATTTT
NA	NA	TRBV10-3	17	TRBJ2-1	CATRTGPGTPGSNEQFF	TGTGCCACTAGGACCGGGCCCGGGACTCCCGGTTCCAATGAGCAGTTCTTC
NA	TRBD1	TRBV11-2	14	TRBJ2-4	CASSLRQGSNIQYF	TGTGCCAGCAGCCTCAGACAGGGCTCAAACATTCAGTACTTC
NA	TRBD1	TRBV3-1/TRBV3-2	14	TRBJ1-4	CASSQRQGNEKLFF	TGTGCCAGCAGCCAGAGACAGGGTAATGAAAAACTGTTTTTT
NA	NA	TRBV18	13	TRBJ2-5	CASSPSGVETQYF	TGTGCCAGCTCACCATCCGGGGTAGAGACCCAGTACTTC
NA	NA	TRBV14	17	TRBJ2-2	CASSQDWETPNTGELFF	TGTGCCAGCAGCCAAGATTGGGAGACTCCGAACACCGGGGAGCTGTTTTTT
NA	NA	TRBV5-8	15	TRBJ2-7	CASSFWAGASYEQYF	TGTGCCAGCAGCTTTTGGGCAGGGGCTTCCTACGAGCAGTACTTC
NA	TRBD1	TRBV4-2	13	TRBJ1-2	CASSRQGEGGYTF	TGTGCCAGCAGCCGACAGGGGGAGGGGGGCTACACCTTC
NA	NA	TRBV11-2	16	TRBJ2-1	CASSLGPGERGNEQFF	TGTGCCAGCAGCTTAGGTCCAGGGGAGAGGGGCAATGAGCAGTTCTTC
NA	NA	TRBV14	16	TRBJ2-3	CASSQVGLTVSYTQYF	TGTGCCAGCAGCCAAGTCGGACTGACGGTGTCGTATACGCAGTATTTT
NA	TRBD1	TRBV19	15	TRBJ2-7	CASSIRQTGSYEQYF	TGTGCCAGTAGTATACGGCAGACAGGGTCCTACGAGCAGTACTTC
many	TRBD2	TRBV5-1	15	TRBJ2-5	CASSSAGGASKTQYF	TGCGCCAGCAGCTCCGCCGGGGGGGCTTCAAAGACCCAGTACTTC
NA	TRBD2	TRBV7-9	17	TRBJ2-1	CASSGGGLAGVRNEQFF	TGTGCCAGCAGCGGGGGGGGACTAGCGGGAGTTCGCAATGAGCAGTTCTTC
NA	NA	TRBV4-2	15	TRBJ2-7	CASSQEVGGSYEQYF	TGTGCCAGCAGCCAGGAAGTGGGGGGCTCCTACGAGCAGTACTTC
NA	TRBD2	TRBV27	14	TRBJ2-7	CASRLAGSSYEQYF	TGTGCCAGCAGGCTAGCGGGTAGCTCCTACGAGCAGTACTTC
NA	NA	TRBV3-1/TRBV3-2	11	TRBJ2-4	CASSPGNIQYF	TGTGCCAGCAGCCCAGGAAACATTCAGTACTTC
NA	TRBD1	TRBV28	15	TRBJ1-2	CASSLRDSRDYGYTF	TGTGCCAGCAGTTTGCGGGACAGCCGAGACTATGGCTACACCTTC
NA	NA	TRBV7-8	13	TRBJ2-5	CASSSLERETQYF	TGTGCCAGCAGCTCACTAGAGAGGGAGACCCAGTACTTC
NA	TRBD1	TRBV6-5	13	TRBJ2-5	CASRLQGPETQYF	TGTGCCAGCAGACTACAGGGGCCAGAGACCCAGTACTTC
NA	TRBD1	TRBV10-2	13	TRBJ2-7	CASSETGAYEQYF	TGCGCCAGCAGTGAGACAGGGGCCTACGAGCAGTACTTC
NA	TRBD1	TRBV5-1	16	TRBJ1-1	CASSLVSTGGVTEAFF	TGCGCCAGCAGCTTGGTTTCGACAGGGGGCGTCACTGAAGCTTTCTTT
NA	TRBD2	TRBV19	17	TRBJ2-4	CASSIGSGGAAKNIQYF	TGTGCCAGTAGTATAGGGTCCGGGGGGGCGGCCAAAAACATTCAGTACTTC
NA	TRBD1	TRBV27	16	TRBJ1-2	CASSLSGQVPNYGYTF	TGTGCCAGCAGTTTATCGGGACAGGTCCCGAACTATGGCTACACCTTC
once	NA	TRBV4-1	15	TRBJ1-2	CASSHQGLTNYGYTF	TGCGCCAGCAGCCACCAAGGACTAACTAACTATGGCTACACCTTC
NA	TRBD2	TRBV7-3	15	TRBJ2-5	CASSLASGRYETQYF	TGTGCCAGCAGCTTAGCTAGCGGGAGATACGAGACCCAGTACTTC
many	TRBD1	TRBV6-2/TRBV6-3	16	TRBJ2-1	CASSYSMTGALGGQFF	TGTGCCAGCAGTTACTCCATGACAGGGGCGCTCGGAGGGCAGTTCTTC
NA	NA	TRBV3-1/TRBV3-2	15	TRBJ2-1	CASSQRLLNYNEQFF	TGTGCCAGCAGCCAGCGACTACTGAACTACAATGAGCAGTTCTTC
NA	NA	TRBV2	16	TRBJ2-1	CASSEFGSGGVNEQFF	TGTGCCAGCAGTGAATTTGGTAGCGGAGGGGTAAATGAGCAGTTCTTC
once	TRBD1	TRBV2	15	TRBJ2-3	CASSQGAGITDTQYF	TGTGCCAGCAGCCAGGGGGCGGGAATCACAGATACGCAGTATTTT
NA	TRBD2	TRBV9	16	TRBJ2-2	CASSRGLVGDLGELFF	TGTGCCAGCAGCAGGGGACTAGTAGGGGATTTGGGGGAGCTGTTTTTT
NA	TRBD1	TRBV7-2	15	TRBJ1-4	CASSLSQGGNEKLFF	TGTGCCAGCAGCTTAAGTCAGGGGGGTAATGAAAAACTGTTTTTT
once	NA	TRBV7-2	15	TRBJ2-5	CASSLGPGVEETQYF	TGTGCCAGCAGCCTAGGACCGGGAGTTGAGGAGACCCAGTACTTC
NA	NA	TRBV9	14	TRBJ1-1	CASSVASTADEAFF	TGTGCCAGCAGCGTAGCTTCGACAGCTGATGAAGCTTTCTTT
NA	TRBD2	TRBV5-1	15	TRBJ2-1	CASSLGLAGEVEQFF	TGCGCCAGCAGCTTAGGACTAGCGGGAGAGGTTGAGCAGTTCTTC
NA	NA	TRBV7-9	14	TRBJ1-4	CASSPWGANEKLFF	TGTGCCAGCAGCCCATGGGGCGCTAATGAAAAACTGTTTTTT
once	TRBD1	TRBV19	19	TRBJ2-1	CASSIEGQGAPSSYNEQFF	TGTGCCAGTAGTATAGAGGGACAGGGGGCTCCGAGCTCCTACAATGAGCAGTTCTTC
NA	NA	TRBV5-4	13	TRBJ1-1	CASSLVRGAEAFF	TGTGCCAGCAGCTTGGTCCGGGGGGCTGAAGCTTTCTTT